This TCR beta chain was sequenced in a study of blood T cell repertoires in COVID-19. The CDR3 length is 12 residues. With 8 bases removed from V and 5 bases from J, the gap between germline ends came to 12 bases. Germline assignment: CDR1 SNHLY and CDR2 FYNNEI. The data were produced by immunoSEQ multiplex PCR, yet TCRdb's version contains in-frame clones alone and is incomplete. The data show 310,000 or so clones, approximately 86% seen once. The sequence was collected from a young woman who had recovered from COVID-19. The chain recombines TRBV2 with TRBJ1-1; D is ambiguous. The sample taken for sequencing was PBMCs or T cells enriched from blood (not recorded which). For the CDR3, the DNA is TGTGCCAGCGTGGGAGGGTGGACTGAAGCTTTCTTT. Translated: CASVGGWTEAFF.